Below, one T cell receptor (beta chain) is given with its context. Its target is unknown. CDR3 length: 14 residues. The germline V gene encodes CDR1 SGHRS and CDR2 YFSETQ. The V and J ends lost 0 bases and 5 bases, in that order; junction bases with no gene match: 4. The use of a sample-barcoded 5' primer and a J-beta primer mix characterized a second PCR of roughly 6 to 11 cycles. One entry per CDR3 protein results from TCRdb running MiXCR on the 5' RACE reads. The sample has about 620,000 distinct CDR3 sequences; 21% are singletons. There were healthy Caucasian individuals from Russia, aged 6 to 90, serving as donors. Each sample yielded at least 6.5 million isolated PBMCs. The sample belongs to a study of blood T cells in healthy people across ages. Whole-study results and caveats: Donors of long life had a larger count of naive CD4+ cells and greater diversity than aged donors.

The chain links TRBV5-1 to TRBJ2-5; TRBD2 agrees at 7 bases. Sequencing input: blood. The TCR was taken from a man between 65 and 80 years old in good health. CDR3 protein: CASSLVREGETQYF. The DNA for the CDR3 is TGCGCCAGCAGCTTGGTCAGGGAGGGTGAGACCCAGTACTTC.